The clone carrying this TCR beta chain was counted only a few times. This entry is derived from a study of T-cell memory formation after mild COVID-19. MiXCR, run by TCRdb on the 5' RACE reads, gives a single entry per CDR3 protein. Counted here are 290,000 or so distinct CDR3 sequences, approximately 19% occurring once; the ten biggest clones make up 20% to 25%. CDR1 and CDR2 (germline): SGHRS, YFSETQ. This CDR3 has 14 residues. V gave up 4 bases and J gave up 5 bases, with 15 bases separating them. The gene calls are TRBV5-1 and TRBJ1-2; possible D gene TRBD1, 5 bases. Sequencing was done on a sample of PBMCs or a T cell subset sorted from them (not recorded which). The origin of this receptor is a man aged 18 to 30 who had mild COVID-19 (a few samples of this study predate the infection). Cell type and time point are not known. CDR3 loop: CASSPPTQGYGYTF. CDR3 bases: TGCGCCAGCAGCCCACCGACCCAGGGTTATGGCTACACCTTC.